This T cell receptor beta chain was found in a study of beta chain features in type 1 diabetes. Whole-study context: Cell yields, age and gender were similar between patients and healthy donors. General study results and limits: PCR, the amplification step, might favor shorter templates, equally in patients and controls. There was a moderate but significant shortening of TCRB CDR3s in all four CD4+ subsets of Type 1 diabetes patients. Within the patient group, naive, central memory and Treg TCRB repertoires appeared more similar to each other than within healthy donors.

This clone was seen only once. Antigen specificity is unknown. V shed 3 bases and J shed 5 bases, with 11 bases lying between them. This CDR3 spans 14 amino acids. Germline V lookup: CDR1 SGHVS, CDR2 FQNEAQ. What was sequenced were expressed TCRB transcripts, since all of the isolated RNA had been reverse transcribed. TCRdb keeps only in-frame clones here, not all; method: immunoSEQ multiplex PCR. The sample yields more than 100,000 clones, 9% seen once. The source of this sequence is a man between 25 and 39 years old with type 1 diabetes. This chain joins TRBV7-8 and TRBJ1-5, with D unresolved. The sample consisted of central memory CD4+ T cells from blood. CDR3 coding DNA: TGTGCCAGCAGCTTTGGCCGGGATTATCAGCCCCAGCATTTT. Residues: CASSFGRDYQPQHF.